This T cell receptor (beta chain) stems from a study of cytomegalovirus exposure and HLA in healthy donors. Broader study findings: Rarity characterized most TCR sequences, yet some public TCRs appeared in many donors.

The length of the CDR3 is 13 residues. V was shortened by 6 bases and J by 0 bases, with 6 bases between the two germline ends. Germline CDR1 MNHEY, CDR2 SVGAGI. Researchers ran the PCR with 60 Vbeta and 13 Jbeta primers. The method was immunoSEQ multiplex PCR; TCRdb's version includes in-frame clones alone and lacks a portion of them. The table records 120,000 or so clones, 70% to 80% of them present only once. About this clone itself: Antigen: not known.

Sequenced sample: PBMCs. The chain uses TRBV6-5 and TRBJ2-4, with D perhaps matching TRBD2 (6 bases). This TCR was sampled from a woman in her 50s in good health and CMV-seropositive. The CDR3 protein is CASRGLAKNIQYF. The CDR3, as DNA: TGTGCCAGCAGGGGACTAGCCAAAAACATTCAGTACTTC.